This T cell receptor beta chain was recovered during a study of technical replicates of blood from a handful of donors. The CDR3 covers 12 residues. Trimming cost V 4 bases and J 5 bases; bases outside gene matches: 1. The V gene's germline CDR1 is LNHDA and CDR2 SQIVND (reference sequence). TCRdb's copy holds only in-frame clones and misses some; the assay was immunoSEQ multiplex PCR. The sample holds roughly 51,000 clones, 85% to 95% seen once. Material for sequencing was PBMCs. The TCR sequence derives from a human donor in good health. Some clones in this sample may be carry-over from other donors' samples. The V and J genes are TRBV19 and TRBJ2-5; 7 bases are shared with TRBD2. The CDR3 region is CASSTGGETQYF. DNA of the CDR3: TGTGCCAGTAGTACCGGGGGGGAGACCCAGTACTTC. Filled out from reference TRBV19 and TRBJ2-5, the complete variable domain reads DGGITQSPKYLFRKEGQNVTLSCEQNLNHDAMYWYRQDPGQGLRLIYYSQIVNDFQKGDIAEGYSVSREKKESFPLTVTSAQKNPTAFYLCASSTGGETQYFGPGTRLLVL.